This record covers a single T cell receptor (beta chain). Its target is unknown. This sample is part of a study of OX40 agonist ivuxolimab in advanced cancers. Whole-study context: Three individuals attained partial responses, comprising one hepatocellular carcinoma case and two cutaneous melanoma cases.

Trimming removed 4 bases from V and 3 bases from J, with 13 bases in between. Germline V gene lookup returns CDR1 SQVTM and CDR2 ANQGSEA. The CDR3 consists of 13 residues. Autoimmune disease history or systemic immunosuppression disqualified patients. Study-wide findings and caveats: Expanded peripheral T-cell antigen specificity went undetermined. Clonal expansion was among the lowest in partial responders at 0.1-3.0 mg/kg, especially CD8+.

Here immunoSEQ multiplex PCR was the method, and the copy in TCRdb shows in-frame clones only, minus some. The table has approximately 60,000 clones, less than 95% seen once. The chain is built from TRBV29-1 and TRBJ2-7; possible D gene TRBD2, 6 bases. The receptor was derived from an adult with an advanced solid tumor such as melanoma, head and neck, liver or kidney cancer. The sample in question was CD4+ or CD8+ T cells sorted from blood, obtained in a trial of the OX40 agonist ivuxolimab. The CDR3 nucleotides are TGCAGCGTTGGCGTCGGACTAAACTACGAGCAGTACTTC. It is translated as CSVGVGLNYEQYF.